This record covers a single T cell receptor (beta chain). Profiled with immunoSEQ multiplex PCR; TCRdb holds only in-frame clones, not every one. The sample contains 430,000 or so clones, over 75% of which appear only once. This record comes from a study of blood T cell repertoires in COVID-19. Germline V gives CDR1 SEHNR, CDR2 FQNEAQ (reference sequence). Trimming cost V 2 bases and J 4 bases; bases outside gene matches: 7. The CDR3 has 15 amino acids. The sequencing input was PBMCs or T cells enriched from blood (not recorded which). V gene TRBV7-9 combines with J gene TRBJ2-5, with 7 bases that match TRBD2. This receptor was obtained from a woman in her thirties or forties who had recovered from COVID-19. Here the CDR3 DNA reads TGTGCCAGCAGCTTAAAGGCTAGCGGAACAGAGACCCAGTACTTC. It yields the protein CASSLKASGTETQYF.